The clone carrying this T cell receptor (beta chain) appeared once. The antigen is unknown. This sample is part of a study of T-cell memory formation after mild COVID-19. Whole-study results and caveats: Memory from before infection featured some responding clones, which suggests cross-reactive memory joined.

In germline, CDR1 is LNHDA, CDR2 SQIVND (reference sequence). The CDR3 is made up of 14 amino acids. Between the trimmed V and J ends, which lost 4 bases and 0 bases, there was a span of 7 bases. One entry per CDR3 protein, called by TCRdb with MiXCR from the 5' RACE reads. The sample holds about 350,000 distinct CDR3 sequences, 20% to 25% seen once. The sequenced sample consisted of PBMCs or a T cell subset sorted from them (not recorded which). The clonotype comes from a man aged 18 to 29 who had mild COVID-19 (a few samples of this study predate the infection). Cell type and time point are not known. The chain couples TRBV19 to TRBJ2-1, with D hard to call. The CDR3 loop reads CASSTRTSYNEQFF. Written as DNA, the CDR3 is TGTGCCAGTAGTACCCGGACCTCCTACAATGAGCAGTTCTTC.